The entry below gives a single TCR beta chain sequence along with its context. The sample is drawn from a study of blood T cell repertoires in COVID-19. Turning to the study itself: Acute and convalescent COVID-19 samples came from the United States, Italy and Spain. Nucleic acid was either cDNA or gDNA, and it came from T cells, B-cell-depleted T cells, or PBMCs.

In the original workflow: Amplification of reference gene primers provided the estimated nucleated cell counts. Generated by immunoSEQ multiplex PCR, the TCRdb table keeps only in-frame clones and is missing some. D and trimming come from the DNA, and the V and J calls and clone size come from that table. Of roughly 100,000 clones in the sample, approximately 78% were seen once. V shed 4 bases and J 10 bases; nucleotides not matched to a gene: 12. Germline CDR1 and CDR2: KGHDR and SFDVKD. This CDR3 is built from 15 residues. This chain connects TRBV24-1 to TRBJ2-1; the match to TRBD2 covers 7 bases. Sequenced: peripheral blood. This TCR was sampled from a man aged 60-69 years with active or convalescent COVID-19. The CDR3 region is CATSDRERGHREQFF. CDR3 bases: TGTGCCACCAGTGACAGGGAGCGGGGCCATAGAGAGCAGTTCTTC.